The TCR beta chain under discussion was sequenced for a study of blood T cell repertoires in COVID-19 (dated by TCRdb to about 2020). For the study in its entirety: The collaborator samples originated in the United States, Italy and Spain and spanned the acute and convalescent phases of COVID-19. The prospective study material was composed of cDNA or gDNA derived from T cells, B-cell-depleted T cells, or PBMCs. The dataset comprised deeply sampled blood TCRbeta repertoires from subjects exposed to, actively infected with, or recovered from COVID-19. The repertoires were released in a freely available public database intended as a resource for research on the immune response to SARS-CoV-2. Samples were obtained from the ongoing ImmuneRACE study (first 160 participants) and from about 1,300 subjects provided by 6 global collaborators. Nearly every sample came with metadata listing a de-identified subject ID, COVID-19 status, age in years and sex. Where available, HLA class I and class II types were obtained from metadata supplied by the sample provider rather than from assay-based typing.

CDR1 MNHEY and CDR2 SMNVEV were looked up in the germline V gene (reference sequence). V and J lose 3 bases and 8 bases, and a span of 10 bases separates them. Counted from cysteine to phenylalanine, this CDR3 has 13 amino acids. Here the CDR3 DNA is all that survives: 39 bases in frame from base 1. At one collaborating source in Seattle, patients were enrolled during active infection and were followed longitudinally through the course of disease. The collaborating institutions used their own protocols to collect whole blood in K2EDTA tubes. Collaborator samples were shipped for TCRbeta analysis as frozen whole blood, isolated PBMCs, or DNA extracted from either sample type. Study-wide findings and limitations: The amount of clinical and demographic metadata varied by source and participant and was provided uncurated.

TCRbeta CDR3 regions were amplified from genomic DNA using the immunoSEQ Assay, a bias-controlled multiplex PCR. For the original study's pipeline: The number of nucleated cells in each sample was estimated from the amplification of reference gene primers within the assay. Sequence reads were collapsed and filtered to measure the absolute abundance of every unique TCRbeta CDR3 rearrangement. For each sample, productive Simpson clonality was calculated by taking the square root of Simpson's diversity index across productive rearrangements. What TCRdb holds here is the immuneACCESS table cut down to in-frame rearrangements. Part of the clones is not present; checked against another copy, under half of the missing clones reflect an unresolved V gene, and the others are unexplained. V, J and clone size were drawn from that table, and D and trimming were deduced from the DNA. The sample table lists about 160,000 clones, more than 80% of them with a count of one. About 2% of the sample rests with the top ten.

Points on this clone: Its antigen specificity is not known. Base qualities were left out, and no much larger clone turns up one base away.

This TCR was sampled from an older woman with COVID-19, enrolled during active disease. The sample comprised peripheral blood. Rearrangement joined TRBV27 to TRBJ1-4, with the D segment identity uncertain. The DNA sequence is TGTGCCAGCAGTTTCTTCGAGGGAGAAAAACTGTTTTTT. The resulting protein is CASSFFEGEKLFF.